Included here is one T cell receptor beta chain sequence, with context. The table lists this clone with a count of one. No cognate antigen has been identified for it. Base qualities were left out, and no much larger clone turns up one base away. The sample comes from a study of T cell responses to AZD1222 COVID-19 vaccine (dated by TCRdb to the early 2020s). Background for the entire study: TCR sequencing was performed for approximately 240 trial participants, of whom roughly 200 were given two doses of AZD1222 and around 25 were given two doses of MenACWY control vaccine. Trial participants were enrolled into age subgroups of 18-55, 56-69 and 70-plus years, which contained approximately 150, 28 and 58 TCR-sequenced participants, respectively.

The sample's time point label is to be understood as: about 28 days (+/-7) after the second vaccine dose. AZD1222 recipients given second doses at about 4 weeks or at about 12 weeks were pooled, since spike-specific TCR depth and breadth were not found to differ between the two schedules. The vaccinee samples were drawn from two UK trials, COV001 and COV002, one of which was a single-blind randomized controlled phase 2/3 trial testing AZD1222 (ChAdOx1 nCoV-19) in healthy adults. For TCRbeta chain sequencing, PBMC samples from trial participants were taken at day 0 and at day 28 after the second dose. The CDR3 covers 14 residues, taking in both the cysteine and the phenylalanine. Just the 42-base CDR3 DNA is kept, in frame starting at base 1. Trimming takes 1 base from V and 3 bases from J, and the germline ends sit 10 bases apart. The CDR1 and CDR2 encoded by the germline V gene (reference sequence) are SGHKS and YYEKEE.

The paper as a whole reports these results and caveats: A significant rise in spike-specific TCR breadth and depth was observed after two AZD1222 doses relative to day 0 and relative to MenACWY recipients. The whole spike protein was spanned by vaccine-associated CD4 TCRs, and dominant responses were seen in regions 160-218 and 743-854. Most participants were white British and females outnumbered males, and the authors suggested that clonal diversity may have been underestimated. Epitopes outside the regions mutated in the B.1.351 and B.1.1.7 variants were reportedly recognized by nearly half of the unique spike-specific TCRs. Conclusions about previously exposed vaccinees are limited because only five to seven AZD1222 recipients were SARS-CoV-2 seropositive at baseline. Because no day 14 peak-response samples were available, repertoires were characterized only after the peak T cell response. In the small 56-69-year group, the increase in depth fell short of significance, most likely because of low power.

The CDR3 regions of human TCRbeta chains were subjected to immunosequencing. In the original analysis: TCRs in the repertoires were matched against a reference library of SARS-CoV-2-specific TCRs that had been generated with the MIRA antigen-specificity platform. Breadth meant the fraction of unique TCRs that were SARS-CoV-2-associated, whereas depth meant the fraction of total T cells that were SARS-CoV-2-associated. Each spike-specific TCR was assigned to its reactive spike region and to a CD4 or CD8 class using the MIRA data. Log10-transformed breadth and depth values were compared by one-way ANOVA with Sidak's multiple comparisons tests. TCRdb took this table from immuneACCESS and kept in-frame rearrangements with V and J called. Such tables lack part of the clones; where checked against another copy, unresolved V genes explain under half of the gap, and the rest is unexplained. That table is the source of V, J and clone size, and D and trimming were worked out from the DNA. The table for this sample lists around 99,000 clones; 80% to 95% of them were counted only once. Roughly 8.7% of the sample is held by the ten biggest clonotypes.

Source: peripheral blood, taken 28 days after the second AZD1222 dose. The rearranged chain carries TRBV5-5 and TRBJ1-1; the D gene is not confidently resolved. The source of this sequence is an adult who received the AZD1222 COVID-19 vaccine. The CDR3 reads as follows: CASSLLGPHTEAFF. The base sequence is TGTGCCAGCAGCTTGCTGGGCCCCCACACTGAAGCTTTCTTT. With the rest looked up from the reference TRBV5-5 and TRBJ1-1 genes rather than sequenced, the full variable domain is DAGVTQSPTHLIKTRGQQVTLRCSPISGHKSVSWYQQVLGQGPQFIFQYYEKEERGRGNFPDRFSARQFPNYSSELNVNALLLGDSALYLCASSLLGPHTEAFFGQGTRLTVV.